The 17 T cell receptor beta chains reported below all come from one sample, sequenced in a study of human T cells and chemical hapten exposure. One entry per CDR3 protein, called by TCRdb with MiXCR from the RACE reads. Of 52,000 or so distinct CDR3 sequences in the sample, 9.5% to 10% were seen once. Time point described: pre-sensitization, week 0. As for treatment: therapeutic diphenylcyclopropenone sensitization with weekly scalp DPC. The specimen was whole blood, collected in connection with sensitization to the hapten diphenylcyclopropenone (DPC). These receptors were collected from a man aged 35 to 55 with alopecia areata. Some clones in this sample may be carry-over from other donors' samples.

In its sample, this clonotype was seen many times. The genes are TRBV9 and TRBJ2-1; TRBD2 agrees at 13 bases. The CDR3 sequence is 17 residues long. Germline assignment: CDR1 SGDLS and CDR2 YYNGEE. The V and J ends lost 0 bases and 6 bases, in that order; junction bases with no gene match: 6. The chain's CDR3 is CASSVGAGTSGINEQFF. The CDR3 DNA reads TGTGCCAGCAGCGTAGGTGCAGGGACTAGCGGGATCAATGAGCAGTTCTTC.

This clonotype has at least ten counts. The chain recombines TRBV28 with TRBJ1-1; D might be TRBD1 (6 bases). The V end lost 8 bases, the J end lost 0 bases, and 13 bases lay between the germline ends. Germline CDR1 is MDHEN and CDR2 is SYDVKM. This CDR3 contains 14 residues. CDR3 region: CASGGGALNTEAFF. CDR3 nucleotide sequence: TGTGCCAGCGGCGGGGGGGCATTGAACACTGAAGCTTTCTTT.

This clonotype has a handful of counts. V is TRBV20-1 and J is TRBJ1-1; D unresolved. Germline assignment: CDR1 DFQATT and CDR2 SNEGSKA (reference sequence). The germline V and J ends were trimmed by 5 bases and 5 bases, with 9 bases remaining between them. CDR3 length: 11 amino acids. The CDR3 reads CSAPTGTEAFF. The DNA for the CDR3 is TGCAGTGCTCCGACTGGGACTGAAGCTTTCTTT.

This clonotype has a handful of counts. The CDR3 region has the DNA TGCAGTGCCAAGATAGATGAGGAGGGAACACCCCTCCACTTT. It yields the protein CSAKIDEEGTPLHF. This chain links TRBV20-1 with TRBJ1-6, with D unresolved. V gave up 6 bases and J gave up 11 bases, with 20 bases separating them. The CDR3 has 14 residues. Germline V gene data show CDR1 as DFQATT and CDR2 as SNEGSKA (reference sequence).

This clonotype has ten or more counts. The CDR3 DNA reads as TGTGCCAGCAGTTATAGCGGGACGAACTACGAGCAGTACTTC. Protein product: CASSYSGTNYEQYF. This chain links TRBV6-2 or TRBV6-3 with TRBJ2-7; 8 bases are shared with TRBD2. CDR3 length: 14 residues. CDR1 and CDR2 from the germline V gene are MNHEY and SVGEGT. After removal of 3 bases from V and 3 bases from J, the junction contained 4 bases not matched to a gene.

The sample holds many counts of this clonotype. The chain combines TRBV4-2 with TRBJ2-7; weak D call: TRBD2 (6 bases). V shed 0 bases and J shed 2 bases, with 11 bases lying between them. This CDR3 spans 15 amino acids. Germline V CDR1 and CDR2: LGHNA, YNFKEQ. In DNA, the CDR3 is TGTGCCAGCAGCCAAGATAGGGAGCGGGCCTACGAGCAGTACTTC. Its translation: CASSQDRERAYEQYF.

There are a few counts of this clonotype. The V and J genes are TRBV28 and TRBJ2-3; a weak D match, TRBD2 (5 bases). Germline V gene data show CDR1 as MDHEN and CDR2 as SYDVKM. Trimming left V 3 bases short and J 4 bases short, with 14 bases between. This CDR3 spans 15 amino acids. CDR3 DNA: TGTGCCAGCAGTTTGGATCAAGAGGGCCCAGATACGCAGTATTTT. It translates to CASSLDQEGPDTQYF.

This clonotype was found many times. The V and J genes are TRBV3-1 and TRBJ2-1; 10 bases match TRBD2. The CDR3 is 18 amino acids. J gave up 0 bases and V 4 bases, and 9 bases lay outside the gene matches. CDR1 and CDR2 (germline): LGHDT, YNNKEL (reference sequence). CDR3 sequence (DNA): TGTGCCAGCAGCCTCGGACTAGCGGAGGGGAGCTCCTACAATGAGCAGTTCTTC. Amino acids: CASSLGLAEGSSYNEQFF.

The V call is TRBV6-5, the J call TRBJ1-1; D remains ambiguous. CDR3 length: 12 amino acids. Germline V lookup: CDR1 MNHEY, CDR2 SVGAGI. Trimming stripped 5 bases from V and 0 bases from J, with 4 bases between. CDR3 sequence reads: CASSRMNTEAFF. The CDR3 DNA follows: TGTGCCAGCAGTCGGATGAACACTGAAGCTTTCTTT.

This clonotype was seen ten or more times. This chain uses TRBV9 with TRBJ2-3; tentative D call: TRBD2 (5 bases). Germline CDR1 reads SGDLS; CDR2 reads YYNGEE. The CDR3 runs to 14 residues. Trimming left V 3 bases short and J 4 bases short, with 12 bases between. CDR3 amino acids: CASSEGAPPDTQYF. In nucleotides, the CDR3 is TGTGCCAGCAGCGAGGGAGCTCCCCCAGATACGCAGTATTTT.

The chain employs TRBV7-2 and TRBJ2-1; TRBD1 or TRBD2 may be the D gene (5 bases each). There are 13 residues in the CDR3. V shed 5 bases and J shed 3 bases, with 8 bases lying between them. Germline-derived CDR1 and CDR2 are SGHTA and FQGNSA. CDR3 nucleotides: TGTGCCAGCAGCCTGGGACGCTACAATGAGCAGTTCTTC. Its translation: CASSLGRYNEQFF.

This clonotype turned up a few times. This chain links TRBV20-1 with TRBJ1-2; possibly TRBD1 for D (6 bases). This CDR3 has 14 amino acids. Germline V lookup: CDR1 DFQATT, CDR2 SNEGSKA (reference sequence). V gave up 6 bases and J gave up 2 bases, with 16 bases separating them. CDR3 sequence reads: CSANPGALNYGYTF. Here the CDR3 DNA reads TGCAGTGCAAACCCGGGGGCCTTGAACTATGGCTACACCTTC.

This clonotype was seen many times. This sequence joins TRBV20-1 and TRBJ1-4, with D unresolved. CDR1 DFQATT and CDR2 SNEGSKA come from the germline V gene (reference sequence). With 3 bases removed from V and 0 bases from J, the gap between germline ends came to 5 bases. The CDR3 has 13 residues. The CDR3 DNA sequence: TGCAGTGCTAGCACAGCAACTAATGAAAAACTGTTTTTT. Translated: CSASTATNEKLFF.

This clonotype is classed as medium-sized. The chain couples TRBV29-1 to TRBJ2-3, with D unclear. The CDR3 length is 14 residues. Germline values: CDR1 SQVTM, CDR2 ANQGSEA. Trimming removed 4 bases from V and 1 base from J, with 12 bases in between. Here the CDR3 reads CSVGELGGTDTQYF. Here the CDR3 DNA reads TGCAGCGTTGGCGAGCTGGGCGGCACAGATACGCAGTATTTT.

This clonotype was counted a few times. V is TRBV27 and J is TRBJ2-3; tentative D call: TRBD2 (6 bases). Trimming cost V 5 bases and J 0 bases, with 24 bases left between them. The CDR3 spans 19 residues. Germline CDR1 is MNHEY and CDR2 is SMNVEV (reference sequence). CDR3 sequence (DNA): TGTGCCAGCAGTCCATATAGCGGAGGAGGGCCTTTCAGCACAGATACGCAGTATTTT. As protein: CASSPYSGGGPFSTDTQYF.

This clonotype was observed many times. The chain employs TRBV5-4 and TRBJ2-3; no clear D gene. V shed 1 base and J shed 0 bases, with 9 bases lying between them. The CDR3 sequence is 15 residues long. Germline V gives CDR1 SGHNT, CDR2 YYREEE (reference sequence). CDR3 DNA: TGTGCCAGCAGCTTGATGGGTACTAGCACAGATACGCAGTATTTT. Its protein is CASSLMGTSTDTQYF. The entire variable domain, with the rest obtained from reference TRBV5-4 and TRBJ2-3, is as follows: ETGVTQSPTHLIKTRGQQVTLRCSSQSGHNTVSWYQQALGQGPQFIFQYYREEENGRGNFPPRFSGLQFPNYSSELNVNALELDDSALYLCASSLMGTSTDTQYFGPGTRLTVL.

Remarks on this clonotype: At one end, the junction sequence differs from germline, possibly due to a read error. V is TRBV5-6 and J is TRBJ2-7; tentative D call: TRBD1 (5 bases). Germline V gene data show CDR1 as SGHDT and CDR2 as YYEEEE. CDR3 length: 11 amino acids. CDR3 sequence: CASSFMTVINF. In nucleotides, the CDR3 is TGTGCCAGCAGCTTCATGACAGTCATAAACTTT.